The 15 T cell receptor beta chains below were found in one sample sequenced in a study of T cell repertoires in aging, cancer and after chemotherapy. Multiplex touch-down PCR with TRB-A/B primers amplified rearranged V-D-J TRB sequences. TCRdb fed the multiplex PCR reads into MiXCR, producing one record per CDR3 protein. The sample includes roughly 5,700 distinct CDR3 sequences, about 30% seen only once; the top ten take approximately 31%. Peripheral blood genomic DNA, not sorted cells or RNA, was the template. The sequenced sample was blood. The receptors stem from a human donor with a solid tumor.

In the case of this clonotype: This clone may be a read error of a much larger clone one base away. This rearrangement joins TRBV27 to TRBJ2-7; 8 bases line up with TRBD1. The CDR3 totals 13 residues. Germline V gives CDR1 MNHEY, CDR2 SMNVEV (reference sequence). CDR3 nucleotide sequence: TGTGCCAGCGGACAGGGTCTGGGCTACGAGCACTACTTC. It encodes CASGQGLGYEHYF.

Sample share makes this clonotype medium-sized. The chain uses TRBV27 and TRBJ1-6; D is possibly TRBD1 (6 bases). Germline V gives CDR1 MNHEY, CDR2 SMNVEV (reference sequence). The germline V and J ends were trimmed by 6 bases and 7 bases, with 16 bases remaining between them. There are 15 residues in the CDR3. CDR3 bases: TGTGCCAGCAGCCTACAGGGAAGGGGGAATTCACCCCTCCACTTT. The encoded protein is CASSLQGRGNSPLHF.

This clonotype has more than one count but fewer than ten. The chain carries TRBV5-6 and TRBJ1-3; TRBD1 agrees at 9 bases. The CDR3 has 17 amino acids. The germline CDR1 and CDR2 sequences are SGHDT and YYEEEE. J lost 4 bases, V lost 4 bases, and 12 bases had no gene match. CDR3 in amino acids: CASSPPGQGVGGNTIYF. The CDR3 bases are TGTGCCAGCAGCCCTCCGGGACAGGGAGTCGGCGGAAACACCATATATTTT.

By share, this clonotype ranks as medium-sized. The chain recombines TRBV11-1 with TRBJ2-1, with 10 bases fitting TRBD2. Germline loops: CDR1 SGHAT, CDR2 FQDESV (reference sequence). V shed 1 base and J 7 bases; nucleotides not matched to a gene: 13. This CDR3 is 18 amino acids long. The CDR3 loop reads CASSLGDGPSGSRNEQFF. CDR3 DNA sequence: TGTGCCAGCAGCTTAGGGGACGGGCCTAGCGGGAGTAGGAATGAGCAGTTCTTC.

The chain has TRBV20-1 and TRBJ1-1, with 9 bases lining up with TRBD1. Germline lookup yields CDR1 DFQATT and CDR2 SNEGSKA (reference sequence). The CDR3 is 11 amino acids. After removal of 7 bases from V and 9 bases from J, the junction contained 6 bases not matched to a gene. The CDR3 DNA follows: TGCAGTGGTCAGGGGACAGGGAAAGCTTTCTTT. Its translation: CSGQGTGKAFF.

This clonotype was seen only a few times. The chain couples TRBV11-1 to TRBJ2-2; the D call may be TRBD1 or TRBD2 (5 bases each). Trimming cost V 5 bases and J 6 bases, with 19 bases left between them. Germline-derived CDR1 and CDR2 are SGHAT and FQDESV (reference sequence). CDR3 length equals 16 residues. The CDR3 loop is CASSPPSGRGPGELFF. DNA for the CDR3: TGTGCCAGCAGCCCACCCTCTGGACGGGGACCCGGGGAGCTGTTTTTT. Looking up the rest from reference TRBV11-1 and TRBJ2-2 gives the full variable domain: EAEVAQSPRYKITEKSQAVAFWCDPISGHATLYWYRQILGQGPELLVQFQDESVVDDSQLPKDRFSAERLKGVDSTLKIQPAELGDSAMYLCASSPPSGRGPGELFFGEGSRLTVL.

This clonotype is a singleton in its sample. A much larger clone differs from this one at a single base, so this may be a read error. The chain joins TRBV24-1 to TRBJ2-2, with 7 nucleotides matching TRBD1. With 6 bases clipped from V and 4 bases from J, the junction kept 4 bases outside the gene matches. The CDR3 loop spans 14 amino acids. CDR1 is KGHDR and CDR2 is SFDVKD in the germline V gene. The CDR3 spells CATSRGQITGELFF. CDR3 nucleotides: TGTGCCACCAGTCGGGGACAGATCACCGGGGAGCTGTTTTTT.

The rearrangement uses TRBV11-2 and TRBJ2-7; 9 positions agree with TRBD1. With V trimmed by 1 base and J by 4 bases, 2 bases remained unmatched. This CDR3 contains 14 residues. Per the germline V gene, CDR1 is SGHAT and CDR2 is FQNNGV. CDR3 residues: CASSLAGQGYEQYF. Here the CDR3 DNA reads TGTGCCAGCAGCTTAGCTGGACAGGGGTACGAGCAGTACTTC.

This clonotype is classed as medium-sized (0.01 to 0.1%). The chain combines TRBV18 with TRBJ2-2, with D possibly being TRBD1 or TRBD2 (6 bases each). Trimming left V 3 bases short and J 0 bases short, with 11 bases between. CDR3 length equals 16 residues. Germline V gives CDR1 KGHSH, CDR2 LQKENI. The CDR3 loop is CASSPPGGANTGELFF. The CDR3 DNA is TGTGCCAGCTCACCCCCCGGGGGCGCGAACACCGGGGAGCTGTTTTTT.

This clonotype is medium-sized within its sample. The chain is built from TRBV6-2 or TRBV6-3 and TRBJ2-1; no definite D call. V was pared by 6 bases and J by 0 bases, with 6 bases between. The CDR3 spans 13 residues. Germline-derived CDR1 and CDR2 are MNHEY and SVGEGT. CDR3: CASRGPSYNEQFF. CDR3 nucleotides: TGTGCCAGCAGGGGCCCCTCCTACAATGAGCAGTTCTTC.

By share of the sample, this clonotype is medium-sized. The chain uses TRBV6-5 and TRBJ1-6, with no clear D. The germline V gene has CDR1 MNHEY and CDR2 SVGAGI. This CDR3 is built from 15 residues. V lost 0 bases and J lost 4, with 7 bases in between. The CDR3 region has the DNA TGTGCCAGCAGTTACTCTCCACAGTATAATTCACCCCTCCACTTT. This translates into CASSYSPQYNSPLHF.

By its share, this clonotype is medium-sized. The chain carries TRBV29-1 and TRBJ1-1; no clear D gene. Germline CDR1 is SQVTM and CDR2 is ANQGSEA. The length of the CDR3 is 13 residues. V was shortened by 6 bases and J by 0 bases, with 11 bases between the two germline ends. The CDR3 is CSVASGMNTEAFF. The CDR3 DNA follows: TGCAGCGTGGCTTCCGGGATGAACACTGAAGCTTTCTTT.

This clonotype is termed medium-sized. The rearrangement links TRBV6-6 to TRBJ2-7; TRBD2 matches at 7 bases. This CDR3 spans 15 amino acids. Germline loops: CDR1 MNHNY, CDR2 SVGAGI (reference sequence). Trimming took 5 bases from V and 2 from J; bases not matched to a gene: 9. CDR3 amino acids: CASSVRASGTYEQYF. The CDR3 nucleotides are TGTGCCAGCAGTGTGAGGGCTAGCGGAACCTACGAGCAGTACTTC.

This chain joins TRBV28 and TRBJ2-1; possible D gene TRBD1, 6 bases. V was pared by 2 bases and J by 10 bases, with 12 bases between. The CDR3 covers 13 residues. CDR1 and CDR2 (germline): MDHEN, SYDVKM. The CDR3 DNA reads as TGTGCCAGCAGTTTACGTACAGGGAGAGAGCAGTTCTTC. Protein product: CASSLRTGREQFF.

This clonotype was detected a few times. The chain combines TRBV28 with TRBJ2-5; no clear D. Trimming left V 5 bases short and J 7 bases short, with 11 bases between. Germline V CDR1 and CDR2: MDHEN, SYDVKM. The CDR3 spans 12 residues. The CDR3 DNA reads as TGTGCCAGCAGTAATCCCCTAGGGACCCAGTACTTC. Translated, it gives CASSNPLGTQYF. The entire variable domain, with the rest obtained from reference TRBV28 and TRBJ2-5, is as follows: DVKVTQSSRYLVKRTGEKVFLECVQDMDHENMFWYRQDPGLGLRLIYFSYDVKMKEKGDIPEGYSVSREKKERFSLILESASTNQTSMYLCASSNPLGTQYFGPGTRLLVL.